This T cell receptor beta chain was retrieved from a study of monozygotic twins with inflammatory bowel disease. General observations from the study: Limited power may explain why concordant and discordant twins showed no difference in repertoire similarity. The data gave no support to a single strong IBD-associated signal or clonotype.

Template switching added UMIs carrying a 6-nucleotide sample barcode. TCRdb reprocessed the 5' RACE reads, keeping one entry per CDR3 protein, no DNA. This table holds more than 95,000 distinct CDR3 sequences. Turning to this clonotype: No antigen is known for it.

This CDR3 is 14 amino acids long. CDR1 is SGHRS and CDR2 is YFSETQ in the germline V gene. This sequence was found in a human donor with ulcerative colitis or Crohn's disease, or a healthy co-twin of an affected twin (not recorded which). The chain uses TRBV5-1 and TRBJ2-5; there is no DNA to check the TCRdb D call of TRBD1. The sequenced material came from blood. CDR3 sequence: CASSSRQGQETQYF.